This T cell receptor (beta chain) emerged from a study of blood T cell repertoires in COVID-19. For the study at large: Donors in the United States, Italy and Spain gave samples during acute or convalescent COVID-19.

Germline lookup yields CDR1 GTSNPN and CDR2 SVGIG (reference sequence). V shed 0 bases and J shed 5 bases, with 16 bases lying between them. This CDR3 spans 15 amino acids. The assay was immunoSEQ multiplex PCR, and TCRdb's table has in-frame clones only and misses some. The sample has more than 85,000 clones; 85% are singletons. Source material: peripheral blood. The receptor comes from a man at least 80 years old with acute or convalescent COVID-19. The chain joins TRBV30 to TRBJ1-1; unclear D gene. The CDR3 spells CAWSVLLKRGTEAFF. Written as DNA, the CDR3 is TGTGCCTGGAGTGTACTACTTAAAAGAGGTACTGAAGCTTTCTTT. Looking up the rest from reference TRBV30 and TRBJ1-1 gives the full variable domain: SQTIHQWPATLVQPVGSPLSLECTVEGTSNPNLYWYRQAAGRGLQLLFYSVGIGQISSEVPQNLSASRPQDRQFILSSKKLLLSDSGFYLCAWSVLLKRGTEAFFGQGTRLTVV.